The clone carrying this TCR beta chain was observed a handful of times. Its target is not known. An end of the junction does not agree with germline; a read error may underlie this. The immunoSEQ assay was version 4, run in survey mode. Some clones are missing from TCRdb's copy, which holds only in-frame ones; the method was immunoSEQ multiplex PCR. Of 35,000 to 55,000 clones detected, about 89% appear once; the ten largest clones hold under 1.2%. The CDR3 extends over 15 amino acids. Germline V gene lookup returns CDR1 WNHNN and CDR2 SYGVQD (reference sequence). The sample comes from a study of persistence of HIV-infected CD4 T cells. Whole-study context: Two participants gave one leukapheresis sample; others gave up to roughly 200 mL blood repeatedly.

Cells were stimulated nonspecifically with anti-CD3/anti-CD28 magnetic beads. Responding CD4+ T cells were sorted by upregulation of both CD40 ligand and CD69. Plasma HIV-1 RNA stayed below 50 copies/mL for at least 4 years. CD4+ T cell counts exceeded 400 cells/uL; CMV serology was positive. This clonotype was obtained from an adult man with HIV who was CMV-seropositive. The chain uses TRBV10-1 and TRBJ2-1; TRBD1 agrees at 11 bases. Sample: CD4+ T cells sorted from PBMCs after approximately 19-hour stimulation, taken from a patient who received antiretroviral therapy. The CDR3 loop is CASSQSGQGGDEQFF. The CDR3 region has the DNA TGCGCCAGCAGTCAGTCGGGACAGGGGGGCGATGAGCAGTTCTTC.